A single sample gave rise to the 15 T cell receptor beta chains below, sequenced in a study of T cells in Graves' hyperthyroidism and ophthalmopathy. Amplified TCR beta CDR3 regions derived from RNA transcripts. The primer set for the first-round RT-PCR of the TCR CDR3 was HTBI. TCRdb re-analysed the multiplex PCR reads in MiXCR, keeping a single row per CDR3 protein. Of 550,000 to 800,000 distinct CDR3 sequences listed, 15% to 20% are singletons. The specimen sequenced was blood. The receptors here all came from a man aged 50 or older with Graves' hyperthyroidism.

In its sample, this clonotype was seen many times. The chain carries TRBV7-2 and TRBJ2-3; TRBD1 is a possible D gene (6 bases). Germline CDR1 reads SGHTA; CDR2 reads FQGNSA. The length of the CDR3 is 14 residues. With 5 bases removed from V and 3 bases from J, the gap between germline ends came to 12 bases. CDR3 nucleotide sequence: TGTGCCAGCAGCATCTCCGGGACAACAGATACGCAGTATTTT. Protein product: CASSISGTTDTQYF.

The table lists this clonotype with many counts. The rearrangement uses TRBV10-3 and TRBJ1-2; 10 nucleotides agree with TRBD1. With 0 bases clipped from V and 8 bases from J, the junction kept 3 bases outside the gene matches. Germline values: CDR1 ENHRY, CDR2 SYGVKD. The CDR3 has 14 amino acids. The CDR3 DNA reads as TGTGCCATCAGTGAGTCGACAGGGGGCGACGGCTACACCTTC. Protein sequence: CAISESTGGDGYTF.

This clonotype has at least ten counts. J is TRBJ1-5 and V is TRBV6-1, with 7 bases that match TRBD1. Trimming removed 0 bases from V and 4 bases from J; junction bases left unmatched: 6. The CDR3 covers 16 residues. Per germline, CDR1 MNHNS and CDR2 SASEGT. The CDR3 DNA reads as TGTGCCAGCAGTGAAGCGCAAGGGACAGTGAATCAGCCCCAGCATTTT. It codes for CASSEAQGTVNQPQHF.

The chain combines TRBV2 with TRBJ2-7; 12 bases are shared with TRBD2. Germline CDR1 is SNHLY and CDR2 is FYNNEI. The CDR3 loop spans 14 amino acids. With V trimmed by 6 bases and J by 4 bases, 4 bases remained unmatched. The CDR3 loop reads CASRWTSGKYEQYF. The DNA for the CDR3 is TGTGCCAGCAGATGGACTAGCGGGAAGTACGAGCAGTACTTC.

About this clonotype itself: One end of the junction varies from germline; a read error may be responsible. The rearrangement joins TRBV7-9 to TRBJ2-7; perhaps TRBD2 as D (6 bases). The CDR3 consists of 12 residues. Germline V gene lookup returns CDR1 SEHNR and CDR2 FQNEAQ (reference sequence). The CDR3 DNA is TGTGCCGTCGGAGGGATTACCTACAAGCAGTACTTC. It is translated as CAVGGITYKQYF. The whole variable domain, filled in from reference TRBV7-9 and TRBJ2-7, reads DTGVSQNPRHKITKRGQNVTFRCDPISEHNRLYWYRQTLGQGPEFLTYFQNEAQLEKSRLLSDRFSAERPKGSFSTLEIQRTEQGDSAMYLCAVGGITYKQYFGPGTRLTVT.

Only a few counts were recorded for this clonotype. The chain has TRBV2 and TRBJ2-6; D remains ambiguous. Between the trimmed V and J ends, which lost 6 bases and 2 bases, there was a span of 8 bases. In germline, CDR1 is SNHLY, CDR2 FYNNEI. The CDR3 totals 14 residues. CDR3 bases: TGTGCCAGCAGATACACTCCTGGGGCCAACGTCCTGACTTTC. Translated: CASRYTPGANVLTF.

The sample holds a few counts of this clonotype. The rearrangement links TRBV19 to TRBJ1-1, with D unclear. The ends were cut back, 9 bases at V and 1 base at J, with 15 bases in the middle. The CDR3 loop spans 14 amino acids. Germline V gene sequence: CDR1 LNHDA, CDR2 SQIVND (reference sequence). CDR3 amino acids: CASRSRDGNTEAFF. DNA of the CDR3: TGTGCCAGCAGGAGTCGGGATGGGAACACTGAAGCTTTCTTT. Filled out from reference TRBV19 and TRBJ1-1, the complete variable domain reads DGGITQSPKYLFRKEGQNVTLSCEQNLNHDAMYWYRQDPGQGLRLIYYSQIVNDFQKGDIAEGYSVSREKKESFPLTVTSAQKNPTAFYLCASRSRDGNTEAFFGQGTRLTVV.

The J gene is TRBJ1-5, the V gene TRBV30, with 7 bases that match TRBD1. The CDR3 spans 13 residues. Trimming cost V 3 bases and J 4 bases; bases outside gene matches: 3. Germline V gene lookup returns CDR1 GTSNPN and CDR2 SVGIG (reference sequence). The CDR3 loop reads CAWSEQGNQPQHF. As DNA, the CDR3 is TGTGCCTGGAGCGAACAGGGGAATCAGCCCCAGCATTTT.

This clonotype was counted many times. CDR3 region: CASRPRGSNTEAFF. Written as DNA, the CDR3 is TGTGCCAGCAGGCCACGAGGAAGCAACACTGAAGCTTTCTTT. The chain employs TRBV6-1 and TRBJ1-1; D uncertain. V was trimmed by 6 bases and J by 2 bases, leaving 13 bases between them. The length of the CDR3 is 14 residues. The germline gives CDR1 MNHNS, CDR2 SASEGT.

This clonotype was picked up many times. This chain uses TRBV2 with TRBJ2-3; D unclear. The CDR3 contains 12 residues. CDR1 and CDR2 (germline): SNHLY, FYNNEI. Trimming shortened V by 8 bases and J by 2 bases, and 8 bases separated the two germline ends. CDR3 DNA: TGTGCCAGCGGACGGCTCACAGATACGCAGTATTTT. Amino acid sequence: CASGRLTDTQYF.

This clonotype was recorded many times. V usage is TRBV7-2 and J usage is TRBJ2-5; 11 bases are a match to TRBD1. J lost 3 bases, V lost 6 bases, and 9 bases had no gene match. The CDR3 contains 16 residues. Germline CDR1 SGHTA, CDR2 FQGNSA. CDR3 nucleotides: TGTGCCAGCAGACGCGGGACAGGGGGTTTTGAAGAGACCCAGTACTTC. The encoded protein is CASRRGTGGFEETQYF.

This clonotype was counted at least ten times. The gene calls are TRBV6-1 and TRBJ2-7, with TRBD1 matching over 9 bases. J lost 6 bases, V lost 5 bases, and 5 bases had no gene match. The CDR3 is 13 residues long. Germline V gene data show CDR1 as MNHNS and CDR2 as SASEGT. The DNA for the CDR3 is TGTGCCAGCAGTAAAAGACAGGGGGGCGAGCAGTACTTC. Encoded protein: CASSKRQGGEQYF.

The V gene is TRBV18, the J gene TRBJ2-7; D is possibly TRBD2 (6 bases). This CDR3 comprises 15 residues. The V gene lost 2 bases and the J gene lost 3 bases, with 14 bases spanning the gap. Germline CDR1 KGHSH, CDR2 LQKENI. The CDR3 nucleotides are TGTGCCAGCTCACCATCCGGGACTGTGCGCTACGAGCAGTACTTC. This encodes CASSPSGTVRYEQYF.

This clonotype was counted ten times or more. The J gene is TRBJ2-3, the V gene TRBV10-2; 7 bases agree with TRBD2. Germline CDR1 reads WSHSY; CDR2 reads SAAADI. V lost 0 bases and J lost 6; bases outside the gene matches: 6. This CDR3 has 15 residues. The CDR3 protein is CASSESGGRFDTQYF. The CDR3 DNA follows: TGCGCCAGCAGTGAGTCGGGCGGGAGATTCGATACGCAGTATTTT.

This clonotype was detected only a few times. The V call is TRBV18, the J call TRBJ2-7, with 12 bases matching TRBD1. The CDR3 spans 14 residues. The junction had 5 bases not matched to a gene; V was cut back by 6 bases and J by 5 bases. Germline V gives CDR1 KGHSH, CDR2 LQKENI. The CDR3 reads CASSGGQGADEQYF. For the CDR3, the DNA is TGTGCCAGCTCGGGGGGACAGGGGGCAGACGAGCAGTACTTC. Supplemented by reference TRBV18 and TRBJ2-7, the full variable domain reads NAGVMQNPRHLVRRRGQEARLRCSPMKGHSHVYWYRQLPEEGLKFMVYLQKENIIDESGMPKERFSAEFPKEGPSILRIQQVVRGDSAAYFCASSGGQGADEQYFGPGTRLTVT.